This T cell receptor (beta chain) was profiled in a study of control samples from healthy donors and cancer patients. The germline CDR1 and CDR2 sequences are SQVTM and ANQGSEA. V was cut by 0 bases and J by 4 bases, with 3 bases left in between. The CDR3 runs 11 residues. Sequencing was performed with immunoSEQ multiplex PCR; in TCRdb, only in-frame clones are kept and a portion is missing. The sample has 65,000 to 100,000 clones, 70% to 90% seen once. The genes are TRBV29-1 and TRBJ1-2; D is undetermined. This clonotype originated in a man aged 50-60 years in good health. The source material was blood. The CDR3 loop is CSVEDPYGYTF. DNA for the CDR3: TGCAGCGTTGAAGATCCCTATGGCTACACCTTC.